The TCR beta chain described here comes from a study of cytotoxic CD8 clonotypes in ibrutinib-treated CLL. Study at large: The samples contained 255,043 productive templates on average. They also contained an average of about 90,000 productive rearrangements.

This clone is a singleton in its sample. This CDR3 is built from 14 residues. With 4 bases removed from V and 1 base from J, the gap between germline ends came to 8 bases. Germline-derived CDR1 and CDR2 are SGHNT and YYREEE (reference sequence). Library input was about 2.2 micrograms of DNA from cryopreserved PBMCs. Data came from immunoSEQ multiplex PCR; TCRdb stores just in-frame clones and leaves some out. The sample carries some 200,000 clones, about four fifths recorded once. The TCR originated in a human donor with chronic lymphocytic leukemia. Specimen: PBMCs, collected after 12 months of ibrutinib treatment. The V gene is TRBV5-4, the J gene TRBJ2-2; D perhaps matches TRBD1 (5 bases). CDR3 DNA: TGTGCCAGCAGCGCCGGACAGAACACCGGGGAGCTGTTTTTT. Protein product: CASSAGQNTGELFF.